This T cell receptor beta chain was sequenced during a study of identical twins (dated by TCRdb to 2016 to 2017). About the investigation overall: TCR alpha and beta repertoires from monozygotic twins, unrelated adults of various ages and cord blood were deep-sequenced to test whether fetal clonotypes persist. To rule out contamination, replicate twin experiments were performed at different times with different library preparation protocols.

This clonotype was observed a few times. Its antigen target is currently unknown. There are no base qualities to consult, and no much larger clone falls within one base. Paper-wide results and their limitations: Compared with coincidental sharing between unrelated individuals, an excess of low generation-probability sequences was observed among out-of-frame TCR alpha sequences shared between twins. Excess twin sharing in beta out-of-frame sequences was weaker because fewer shared sequences lowered the signal-to-noise ratio. Fewer insertions were carried by abundant cord blood beta clonotypes; a weaker similar trend was observed in young adult naive repertoires, while no such trend was observed in memory repertoires. Because the same donors could not be followed over many years, the conclusions depended on cross-sectional statistical analysis. Zero-insertion analyses could be partly confounded by invariant T cells such as MAIT and iNKT, though diverse VJ usage argued against such confounding for most clonotypes. Out-of-frame TCR alpha sharing in monozygotic twins was systematically underestimated by recombination models, whereas sharing between unrelated individuals was in agreement with the recombination models.

Preparation of the library involved 5' RACE. The run used an Illumina HiSeq 2000. A universal primer binding site was added through template switching, and the final cDNA carried a unique molecular identifier so that TCR cDNA molecules could be counted accurately. First-strand cDNA for TCR alpha and beta chains was synthesized from specific primers in the conserved constant-segment region. Each cDNA library was double barcoded, with a SMART-Mk sample barcode plus Illumina barcodes, to control for contamination. TruSeq adapter sequences and Illumina sample barcodes were added in two successive PCR steps. TCR alpha and beta cDNA libraries were sequenced on the Illumina HiSeq platform with custom primers. In the paper's pipeline: Raw reads were processed with MiGEC to extract unique molecular identifiers, and MiXCR was used to determine CDR3 positions. Recombination models were inferred per individual with the repgenHMM and IGoR tools using an EM algorithm. Shared clonotypes were analyzed with the tcR package in R, and sharing was normalized by the product of cloneset sizes. Out-of-frame nonproductive sequences were analyzed to study raw recombination free of thymic and clonal selection effects. The public sequencing data were trimmed at Q25 with fastp and processed into clonotypes with MiXCR by TCRdb, which kept only in-frame beta chains. Each entry is one CDR3 protein sequence, shown with its most common DNA and genes. It is TCRdb's table, rather than the study itself, that gives the V and J calls and clone size. This sample has roughly 1.6 million distinct CDR3 sequences in its table, and under 35% of those were observed once. Clones ranked in the top ten supply 0.25% to 0.3% of the sample.

Every donor in the study was a healthy Caucasian. The material sequenced was cord blood. The sequence derives from a newborn girl in good health.

The DNA is TGTGCCAGCAGCAAAGCGCTTTGGGCAACAACTAATGAAAAACTGTTTTTT. This translates into CASSKALWATTNEKLFF. The V and J segments used are TRBV21-1 and TRBJ1-4. TRBV21-1 is a pseudogene. The CDR3 has 17 amino acids, counting the end cysteine and phenylalanine. Solely the CDR3 DNA is kept, with 51 bases framed from the first base.